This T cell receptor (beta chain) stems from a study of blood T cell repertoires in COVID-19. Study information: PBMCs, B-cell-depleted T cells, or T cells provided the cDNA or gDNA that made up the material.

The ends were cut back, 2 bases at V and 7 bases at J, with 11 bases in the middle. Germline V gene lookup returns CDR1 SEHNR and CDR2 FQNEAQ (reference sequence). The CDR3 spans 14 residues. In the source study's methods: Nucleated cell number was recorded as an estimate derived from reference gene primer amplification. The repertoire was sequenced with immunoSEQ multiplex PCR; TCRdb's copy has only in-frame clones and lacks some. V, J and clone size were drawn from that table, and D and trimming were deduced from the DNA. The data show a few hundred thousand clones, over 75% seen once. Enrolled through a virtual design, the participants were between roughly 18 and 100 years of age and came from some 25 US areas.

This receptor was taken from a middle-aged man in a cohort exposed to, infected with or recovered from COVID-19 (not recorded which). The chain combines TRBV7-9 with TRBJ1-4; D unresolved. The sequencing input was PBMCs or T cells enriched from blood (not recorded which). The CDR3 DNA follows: TGTGCCAGCAGCTTATCTGGGTTAGCTGAAAAACTGTTTTTT. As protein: CASSLSGLAEKLFF.